One sample yielded the 8 T cell receptor beta chains listed below, sequenced in a study of blood T cells in healthy people across ages. The use of a sample-barcoded 5' primer and a J-beta primer mix characterized a second PCR of roughly 6 to 11 cycles. TCRdb ran MiXCR on the 5' RACE reads and lists one entry per CDR3 protein. The sample yields about 400,000 distinct CDR3 sequences, over 45% seen once. The sequenced sample consisted of blood. Receptors originate from a man between 60 and 75 years old in good health.

V is TRBV29-1 and J is TRBJ2-5; 7 positions match TRBD1. V lost 6 bases and J lost 1; bases outside the gene matches: 5. From germline, CDR1 is SQVTM and CDR2 ANQGSEA. This CDR3 contains 13 residues. CDR3 nucleotides: TGCAGCGTGGGACAGAGCTTCCAAGAGACCCAGTACTTC. It yields the protein CSVGQSFQETQYF. The whole variable domain, remainder taken from reference TRBV29-1 and TRBJ2-5, is SAVISQKPSRDICQRGTSLTIQCQVDSQVTMMFWYRQQPGQSLTLIATANQGSEATYESGFVIDKFPISRPNLTFSTLTVSNMSPEDSSIYLCSVGQSFQETQYFGPGTRLLVL.

This clonotype was seen just once. V and J are TRBV7-2 and TRBJ2-1; 7 nucleotides agree with TRBD2. Germline V lookup: CDR1 SGHTA, CDR2 FQGNSA. The CDR3 runs to 16 residues. The trim removed 5 bases at V and 0 bases at J, leaving 7 bases unmatched. CDR3 sequence: CASSELALSSYNEQFF. The CDR3 nucleotides are TGTGCCAGCAGCGAACTAGCGTTGAGCTCCTACAATGAGCAGTTCTTC. The whole variable domain, filled in from reference TRBV7-2 and TRBJ2-1, reads GAGVSQSPSNKVTEKGKDVELRCDPISGHTALYWYRQSLGQGLEFLIYFQGNSAPDKSGLPSDRFSAERTGGSVSTLTIQRTQQEDSAVYLCASSELALSSYNEQFFGPGTRLTVL.

The chain uses TRBV4-2 and TRBJ1-2, with D possibly matching TRBD1 (6 bases). Germline V lookup: CDR1 LGHNA, CDR2 YNFKEQ. This CDR3 has 13 amino acids. V was pared by 0 bases and J by 12 bases, with 14 bases between. CDR3 sequence: CASSQDQDRDNTF. Written as DNA, the CDR3 is TGTGCCAGCAGCCAAGATCAGGACAGAGATAACACCTTC.

The chain has TRBV29-1 and TRBJ2-2; 7 bases match TRBD1. The V and J ends lost 3 bases and 4 bases, in that order; junction bases with no gene match: 11. This CDR3 is built from 16 residues. Germline lookup yields CDR1 SQVTM and CDR2 ANQGSEA. Here the CDR3 DNA reads TGCAGCGTTGACGGCCCCAAGGGGGCTGGCACCGGGGAGCTGTTTTTT. This gives the protein CSVDGPKGAGTGELFF.

In regard to this clonotype: Its ends do not fully match the called genes, so a read error is possible. This chain links TRBV24-1 with TRBJ1-1; D is undetermined. Germline assignment: CDR1 KGHDR and CDR2 SFDVKD. The CDR3 contains 13 residues. This chain's CDR3 is CATRAEMNTGAFF. The CDR3 coding sequence is TGTGCCACCAGGGCTGAAATGAACACTGGAGCTTTCTTT.

This clonotype was seen at least ten times. V usage is TRBV7-9 and J usage is TRBJ1-4, with 12 bases identical to TRBD1. The germline V gene encodes CDR1 SEHNR and CDR2 FQNEAQ (reference sequence). V dropped 4 bases and J dropped 7; count of bases not matched to a gene: 7. The CDR3 has 16 residues. The CDR3 bases are TGTGCCAGCAGCTCGGGACAGGGGGCGCTCGGTGAAAAACTGTTTTTT. Translating gives CASSSGQGALGEKLFF. The full variable domain, in which reference TRBV7-9 and TRBJ1-4 provide the parts outside the CDR3, is DTGVSQNPRHKITKRGQNVTFRCDPISEHNRLYWYRQTLGQGPEFLTYFQNEAQLEKSRLLSDRFSAERPKGSFSTLEIQRTEQGDSAMYLCASSSGQGALGEKLFFGSGTQLSVL.

V gene TRBV6-2 or TRBV6-3 combines with J gene TRBJ2-7; D perhaps matches TRBD2 (6 bases). V gave up 4 bases and J gave up 7 bases, with 14 bases separating them. The CDR3 is made up of 13 amino acids. From germline, CDR1 is MNHEY and CDR2 SVGEGT. CDR3 bases: TGTGCCAGCAGTTCGGAGGGTTACAATGAGCAGTACTTC. Encoded protein: CASSSEGYNEQYF.

This clonotype was found a few times. The CDR3 spells CSARGSASGNIYEQYF. The CDR3 DNA sequence: TGCAGTGCTAGAGGTTCGGCTAGCGGGAACATCTACGAGCAGTACTTC. This chain uses TRBV20-1 with TRBJ2-7, with 9 bases fitting TRBD2. CDR1 DFQATT and CDR2 SNEGSKA come from the germline V gene (reference sequence). Trimming removed 1 base from V and 3 bases from J; junction bases left unmatched: 10. The CDR3 covers 16 residues.